This T cell receptor (beta chain) was identified during a study of tumor and adjacent non-tumor tissue in lung cancer. Findings of the study overall: Normal lung showed higher cumulative top 100 clone frequency than tumor.

Worth noting for this clonotype: Its antigen is currently unknown. The CDR3 does not end in the conserved phenylalanine or tryptophan, so this is likely a read error.

TCRbeta libraries were built with three rounds of nested PCR, modified from ARM-PCR. TCRdb re-derived calls from the multiplex PCR reads in MiXCR, one entry per CDR3 protein. The sample includes 50,000 to 60,000 distinct CDR3 sequences, 74% seen only once; the top ten take around 25%. RNA was extracted from bulk tissue without any cell sorting. More than 3 cm separated this lung sample from the edge of the tumor. CDR3 length: 15 amino acids. From germline, CDR1 is SGHAT and CDR2 FQNNGV. Source material: distant non-tumor lung tissue. This TCR was recovered from a woman in her sixties or seventies with non-small cell lung cancer. V usage is TRBV11-2 and J usage is TRBJ1-1; D gene uncertain. The CDR3 loop is CVSSLDPGAYTEAFS. Here the CDR3 DNA reads TGTGTCAGCAGCTTAGATCCTGGCGCGTACACTGAAGCTTTCTCT.